This TCR beta chain was identified in a study of blood T cell repertoires in COVID-19. Study-level information: The United States, Italy and Spain were the sources of the acute and convalescent COVID-19 samples. In each case, the material was cDNA or gDNA derived from T cells, B-cell-depleted T cells, or PBMCs.

This CDR3 has 16 residues. Germline V gene data show CDR1 as SEHNR and CDR2 as FQNEAQ (reference sequence). The V and J ends lost 4 bases and 4 bases, in that order; junction bases with no gene match: 8. Per the study methods: The authors estimated nucleated cell counts from reference gene primer amplification. Libraries were prepared by immunoSEQ multiplex PCR; TCRdb keeps only in-frame clonotypes and omits some of them. From that table come the V and J calls and clone size; the DNA was used to work out D and trimming. The sample has some 86,000 clones, approximately 83% seen once. This clone appeared a single time.

The chain combines TRBV7-9 with TRBJ2-2; 8 positions match TRBD1. The origin of this receptor is an elderly woman with active or convalescent COVID-19. Sequenced sample: peripheral blood. CDR3 residues: CASSSGTGGSTGELFF. The CDR3 DNA follows: TGTGCCAGCAGCTCCGGGACAGGCGGAAGCACCGGGGAGCTGTTTTTT.